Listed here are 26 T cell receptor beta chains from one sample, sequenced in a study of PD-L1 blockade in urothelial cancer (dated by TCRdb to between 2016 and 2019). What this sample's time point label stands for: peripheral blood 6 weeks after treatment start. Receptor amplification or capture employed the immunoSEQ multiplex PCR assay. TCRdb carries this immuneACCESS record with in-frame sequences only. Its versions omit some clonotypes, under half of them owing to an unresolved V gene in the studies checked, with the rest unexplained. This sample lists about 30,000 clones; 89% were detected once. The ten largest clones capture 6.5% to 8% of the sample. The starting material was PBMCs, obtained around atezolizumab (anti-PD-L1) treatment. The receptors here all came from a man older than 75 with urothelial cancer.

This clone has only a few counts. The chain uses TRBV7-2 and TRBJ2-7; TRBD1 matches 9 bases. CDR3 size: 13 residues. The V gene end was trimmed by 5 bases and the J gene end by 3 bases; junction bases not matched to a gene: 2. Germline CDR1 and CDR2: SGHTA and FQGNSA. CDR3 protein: CASSGDRVYEQYF. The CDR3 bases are TGTGCCAGCAGCGGGGACAGGGTCTACGAGCAGTACTTC.

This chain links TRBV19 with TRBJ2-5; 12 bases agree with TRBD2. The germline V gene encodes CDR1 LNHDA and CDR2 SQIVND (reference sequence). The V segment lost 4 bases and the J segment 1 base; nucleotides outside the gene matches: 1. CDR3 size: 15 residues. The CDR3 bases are TGTGCCAGTAGTAGGACTAGCGGGACCCAAGAGACCCAGTACTTC. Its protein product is CASSRTSGTQETQYF.

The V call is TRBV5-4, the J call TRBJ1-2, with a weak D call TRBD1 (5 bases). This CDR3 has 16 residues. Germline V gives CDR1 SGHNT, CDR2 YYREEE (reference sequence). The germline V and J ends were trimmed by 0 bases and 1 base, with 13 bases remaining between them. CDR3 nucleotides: TGTGCCAGCAGCTTGGGGAAATCGACAGTTAACTATGGCTACACCTTC. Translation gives CASSLGKSTVNYGYTF.

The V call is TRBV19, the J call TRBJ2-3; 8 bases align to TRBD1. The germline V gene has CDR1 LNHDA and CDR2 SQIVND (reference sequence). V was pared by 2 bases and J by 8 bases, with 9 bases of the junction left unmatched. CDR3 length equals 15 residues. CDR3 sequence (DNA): TGTGCCAGTAGTATATCGCAGGGGGCTTCTGGTACGCAGTATTTT. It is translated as CASSISQGASGTQYF. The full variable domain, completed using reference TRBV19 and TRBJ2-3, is DGGITQSPKYLFRKEGQNVTLSCEQNLNHDAMYWYRQDPGQGLRLIYYSQIVNDFQKGDIAEGYSVSREKKESFPLTVTSAQKNPTAFYLCASSISQGASGTQYFGPGTRLTVL.

In DNA form, the CDR3 reads TGTGCCAGCAGCGCTCGGAATGAGCAGTTCTTC. Residues: CASSARNEQFF. This rearrangement joins TRBV7-2 to TRBJ2-1; D is ambiguous. The CDR3 length is 11 residues. CDR1 is SGHTA and CDR2 is FQGNSA in the germline V gene. The V end lost 5 bases, the J end lost 7 bases, and 6 bases lay between the germline ends.

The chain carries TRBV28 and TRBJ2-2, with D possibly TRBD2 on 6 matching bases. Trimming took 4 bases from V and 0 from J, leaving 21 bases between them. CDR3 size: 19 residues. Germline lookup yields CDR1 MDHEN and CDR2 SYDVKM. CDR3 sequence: CASSSGTLLFGTNTGELFF. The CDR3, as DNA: TGTGCCAGCAGTTCCGGGACTCTTTTATTTGGCACGAACACCGGGGAGCTGTTTTTT.

CDR3 sequence: CASRATSGNTDTQYF. The CDR3, as DNA: TGTGCCAGTAGGGCCACTAGCGGGAACACAGATACGCAGTATTTT. The rearrangement joins TRBV19 to TRBJ2-3; TRBD2 aligns across 10 bases. V was clipped by 6 bases and J by 2 bases; unmatched bases: 5. The CDR3 is 15 residues long. Germline-derived CDR1 and CDR2 are LNHDA and SQIVND (reference sequence).

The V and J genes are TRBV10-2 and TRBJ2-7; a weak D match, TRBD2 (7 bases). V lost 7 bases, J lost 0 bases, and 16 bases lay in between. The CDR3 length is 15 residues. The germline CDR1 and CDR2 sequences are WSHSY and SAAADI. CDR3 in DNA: TGCGCCAGCACCAATGGGGGGGCTAGCTCCTACGAGCAGTACTTC. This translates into CASTNGGASSYEQYF.

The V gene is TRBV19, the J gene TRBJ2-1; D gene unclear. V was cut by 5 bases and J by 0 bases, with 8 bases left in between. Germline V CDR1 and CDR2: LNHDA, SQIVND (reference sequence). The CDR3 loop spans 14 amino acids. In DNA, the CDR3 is TGTGCCAGTAGTGAACAGTCCTCCTACAATGAGCAGTTCTTC. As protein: CASSEQSSYNEQFF.

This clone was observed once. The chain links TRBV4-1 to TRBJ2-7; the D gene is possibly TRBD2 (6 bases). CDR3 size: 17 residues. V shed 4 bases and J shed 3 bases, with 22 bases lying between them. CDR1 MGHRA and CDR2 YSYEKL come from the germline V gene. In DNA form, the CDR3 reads TGCGCCAGCAGCCGTGTCGGGACTCCCCTATACCTCTACGAGCAGTACTTC. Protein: CASSRVGTPLYLYEQYF.

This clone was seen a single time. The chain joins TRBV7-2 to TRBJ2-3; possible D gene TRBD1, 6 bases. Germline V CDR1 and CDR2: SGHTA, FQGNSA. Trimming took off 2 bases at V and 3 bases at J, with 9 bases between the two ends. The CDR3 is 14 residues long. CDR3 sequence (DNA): TGTGCCAGCAGCTTAAAGACAGGTACAGATACGCAGTATTTT. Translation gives CASSLKTGTDTQYF.

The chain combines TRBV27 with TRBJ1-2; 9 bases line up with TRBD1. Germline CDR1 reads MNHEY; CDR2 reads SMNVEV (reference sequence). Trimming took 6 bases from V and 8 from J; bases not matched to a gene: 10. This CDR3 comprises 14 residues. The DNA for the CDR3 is TGTGCCAGCAGCCCGAACAGGGGGCTGGGCGGCTACACCTTC. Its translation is CASSPNRGLGGYTF.

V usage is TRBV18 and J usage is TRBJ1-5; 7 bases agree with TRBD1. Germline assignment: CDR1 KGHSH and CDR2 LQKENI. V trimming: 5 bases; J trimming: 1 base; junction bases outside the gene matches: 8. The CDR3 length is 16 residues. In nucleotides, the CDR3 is TGTGCCAGCTCAGCCTCGACAGGGTTGAGCAATCAGCCCCAGCATTTT. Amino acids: CASSASTGLSNQPQHF.

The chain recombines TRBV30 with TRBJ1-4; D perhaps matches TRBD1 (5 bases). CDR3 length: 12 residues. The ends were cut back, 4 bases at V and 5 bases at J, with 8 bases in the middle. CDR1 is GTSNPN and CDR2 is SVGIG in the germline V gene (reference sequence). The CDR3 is CAWNRRNEKLFF. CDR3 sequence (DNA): TGTGCCTGGAACAGGAGAAATGAAAAACTGTTTTTT.

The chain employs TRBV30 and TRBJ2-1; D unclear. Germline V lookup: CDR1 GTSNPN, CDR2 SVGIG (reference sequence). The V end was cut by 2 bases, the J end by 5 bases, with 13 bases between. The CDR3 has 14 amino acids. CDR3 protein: CAWSLGLGHNEQFF. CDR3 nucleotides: TGTGCCTGGAGTCTCGGTTTGGGCCACAATGAGCAGTTCTTC. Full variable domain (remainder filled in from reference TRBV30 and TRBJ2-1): SQTIHQWPATLVQPVGSPLSLECTVEGTSNPNLYWYRQAAGRGLQLLFYSVGIGQISSEVPQNLSASRPQDRQFILSSKKLLLSDSGFYLCAWSLGLGHNEQFFGPGTRLTVL.

The CDR3 DNA sequence: TGTGCCAGCTCACAACTAGCGCCGGGAGACACCGGGGAGCTGTTTTTT. It codes for CASSQLAPGDTGELFF. The chain carries TRBV18 and TRBJ2-2; TRBD2 matches at 7 bases. V lost 4 bases, J lost 3 bases, and 8 bases stayed unmatched. The CDR3 spans 16 residues. Germline CDR1 and CDR2: KGHSH and LQKENI.

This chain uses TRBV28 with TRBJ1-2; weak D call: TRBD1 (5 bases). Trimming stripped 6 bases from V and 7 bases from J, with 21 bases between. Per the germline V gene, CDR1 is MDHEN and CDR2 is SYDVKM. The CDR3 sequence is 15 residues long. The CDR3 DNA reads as TGTGCCAGCAGCCCGGGGGGGGGACGGAAGCGTGGCTACACCTTC. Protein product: CASSPGGGRKRGYTF.

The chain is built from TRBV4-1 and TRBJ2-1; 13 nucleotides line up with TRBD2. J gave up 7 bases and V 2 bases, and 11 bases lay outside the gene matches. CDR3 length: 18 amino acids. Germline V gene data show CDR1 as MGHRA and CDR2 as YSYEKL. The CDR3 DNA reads TGCGCCAGCAGCCAACCCCCGTGGACTAGCGGGAGTGGGAATGAGCAGTTCTTC. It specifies CASSQPPWTSGSGNEQFF.

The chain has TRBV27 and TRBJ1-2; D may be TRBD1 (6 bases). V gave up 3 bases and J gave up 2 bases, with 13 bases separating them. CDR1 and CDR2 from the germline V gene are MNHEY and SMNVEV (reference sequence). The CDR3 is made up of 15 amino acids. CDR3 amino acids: CASSFNRANNYGYTF. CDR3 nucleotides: TGTGCCAGCAGTTTCAACAGGGCCAACAACTATGGCTACACCTTC.

In DNA, the CDR3 is TGTGCCAGCAGTCCCGCTTCATCAACGGGGGGCTACACCTTC. Protein: CASSPASSTGGYTF. This chain links TRBV27 with TRBJ1-2; no clear D. The CDR3 runs 14 residues. CDR1 and CDR2 from the germline V gene are MNHEY and SMNVEV (reference sequence). The V end was cut by 5 bases, the J end by 8 bases, with 18 bases between.

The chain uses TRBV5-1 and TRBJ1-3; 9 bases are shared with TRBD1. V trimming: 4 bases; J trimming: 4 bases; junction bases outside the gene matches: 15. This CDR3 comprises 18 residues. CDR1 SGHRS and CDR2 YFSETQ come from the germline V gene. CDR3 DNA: TGCGCCAGCAGCCGTGTCCCGACAGGGGGAGGATCAGGAAACACCATATATTTT. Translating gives CASSRVPTGGGSGNTIYF.

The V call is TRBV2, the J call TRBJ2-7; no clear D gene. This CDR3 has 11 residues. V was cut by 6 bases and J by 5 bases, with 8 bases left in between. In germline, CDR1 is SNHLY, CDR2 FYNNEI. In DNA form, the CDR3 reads TGTGCCAGCAGGTTAGCTAACGAGCAGTACTTC. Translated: CASRLANEQYF.

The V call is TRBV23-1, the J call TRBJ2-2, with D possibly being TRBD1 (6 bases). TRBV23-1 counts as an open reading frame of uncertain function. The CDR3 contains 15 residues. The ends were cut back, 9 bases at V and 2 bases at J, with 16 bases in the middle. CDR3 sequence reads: CARLPRTANTGELFF. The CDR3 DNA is TGCGCCAGACTCCCGAGGACAGCAAACACCGGGGAGCTGTTTTTT.

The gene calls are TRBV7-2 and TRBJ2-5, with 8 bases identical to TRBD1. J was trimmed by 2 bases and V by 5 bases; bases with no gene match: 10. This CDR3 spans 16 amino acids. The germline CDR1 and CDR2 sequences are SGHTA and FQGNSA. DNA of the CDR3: TGTGCCAGCAGCATAGGACAGGGCAGGTCACAAGAGACCCAGTACTTC. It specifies CASSIGQGRSQETQYF.

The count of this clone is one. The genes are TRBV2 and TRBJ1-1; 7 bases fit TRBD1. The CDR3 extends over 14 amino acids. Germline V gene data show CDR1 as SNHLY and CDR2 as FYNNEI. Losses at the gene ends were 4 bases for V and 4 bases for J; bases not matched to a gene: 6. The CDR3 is CASSGQGEATEAFF. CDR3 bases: TGTGCCAGCAGTGGACAGGGTGAGGCCACTGAAGCTTTCTTT. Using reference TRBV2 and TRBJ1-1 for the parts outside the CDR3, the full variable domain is EPEVTQTPSHQVTQMGQEVILRCVPISNHLYFYWYRQILGQKVEFLVSFYNNEISEKSEIFDDQFSVERPDGSNFTLKIRSTKLEDSAMYFCASSGQGEATEAFFGQGTRLTVV.

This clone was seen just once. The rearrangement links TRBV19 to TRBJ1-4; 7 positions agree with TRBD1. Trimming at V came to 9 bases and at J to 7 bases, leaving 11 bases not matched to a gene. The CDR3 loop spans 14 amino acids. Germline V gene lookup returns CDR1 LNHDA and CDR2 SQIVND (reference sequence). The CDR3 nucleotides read TGTGCCAGCCGACAGGGCCGAGGGGGTGAAAAACTGTTTTTT. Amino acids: CASRQGRGGEKLFF.